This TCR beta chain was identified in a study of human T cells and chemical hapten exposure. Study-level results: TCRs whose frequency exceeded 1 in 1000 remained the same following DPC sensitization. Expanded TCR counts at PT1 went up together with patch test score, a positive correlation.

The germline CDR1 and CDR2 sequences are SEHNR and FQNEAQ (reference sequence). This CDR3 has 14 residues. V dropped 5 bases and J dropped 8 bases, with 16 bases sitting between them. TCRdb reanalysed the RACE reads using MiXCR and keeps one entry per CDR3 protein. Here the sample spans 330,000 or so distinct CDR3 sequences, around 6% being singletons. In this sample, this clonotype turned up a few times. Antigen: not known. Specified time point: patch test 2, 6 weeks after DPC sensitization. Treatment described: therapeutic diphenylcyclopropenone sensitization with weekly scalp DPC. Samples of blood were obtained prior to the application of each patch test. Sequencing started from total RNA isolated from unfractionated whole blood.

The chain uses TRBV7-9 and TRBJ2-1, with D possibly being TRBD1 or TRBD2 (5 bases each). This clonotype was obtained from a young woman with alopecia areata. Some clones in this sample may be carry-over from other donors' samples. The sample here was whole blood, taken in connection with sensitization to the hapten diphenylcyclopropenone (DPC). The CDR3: CASSLTLGTDEQFF. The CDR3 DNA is TGTGCCAGCAGCCTCACGCTCGGGACCGATGAGCAGTTCTTC.